One sample yielded the 23 T cell receptor beta chains listed below, sequenced in a study of blood T cells in healthy people across ages. PCR was performed a second time for about 7 to 12 cycles using a sample-barcoded 5' primer and a J-beta primer mix. TCRdb re-called the 5' RACE reads with MiXCR, one entry per CDR3 protein. Found here are around 1.7 million distinct CDR3 sequences, about 28% of them singletons; the top ten hold over 7%. Sample: blood. These receptors were taken from a woman aged 25 to 45 in good health.

The V and J genes are TRBV5-1 and TRBJ1-1, with D perhaps TRBD1 (5 bases). Trimming cost V 4 bases and J 1 base, with 14 bases left between them. This CDR3 contains 15 residues. In germline, CDR1 is SGHRS, CDR2 YFSETQ. CDR3 sequence reads: CASSKGRRQNTEAFF. The CDR3 bases are TGCGCCAGCAGCAAGGGACGCAGGCAGAACACTGAAGCTTTCTTT.

This clonotype was recorded many times. This sequence joins TRBV7-2 and TRBJ2-1; D may be TRBD2 (6 bases). Germline V gene sequence: CDR1 SGHTA, CDR2 FQGNSA. CDR3 size: 16 residues. The V gene lost 6 bases and the J gene lost 4 bases, with 19 bases spanning the gap. Here the CDR3 reads CASSTTRDFTYNEQFF. The CDR3 DNA reads as TGTGCCAGCAGTACTACTCGGGACTTTACGTACAATGAGCAGTTCTTC.

Details on this clonotype: This may come from a read error, since a much larger clone is one base off. The chain employs TRBV2 and TRBJ2-6; a possible D gene is TRBD1 (5 bases). The V gene's germline CDR1 is SNHLY and CDR2 FYNNEI. The length of the CDR3 is 14 residues. CDR3 sequence (DNA): TGTGCCAGCAGTGAGTTCTCTGGGGCCAACGTCCGGACTTTC. It specifies CASSEFSGANVRTF.

This clonotype has just a few counts. J is TRBJ2-1 and V is TRBV6-5; weak D call: TRBD1 (5 bases). The CDR3 is made up of 14 amino acids. The V gene's germline CDR1 is MNHEY and CDR2 SVGAGI. V was cut by 2 bases and J by 6 bases, with 11 bases left in between. CDR3 coding DNA: TGTGCCAGCAGTTACGGACATCGGTTCAATGAGCAGTTCTTC. Translation: CASSYGHRFNEQFF.

As to this clonotype: The junction differs from germline at one of its ends, possibly a read error. The J gene is TRBJ1-3, the V gene TRBV5-1, with D perhaps TRBD1 (5 bases). CDR1 SGHRS and CDR2 YFSETQ come from the germline V gene. The CDR3 contains 14 residues. The CDR3 bases are TGCGCCGGCAGCTTGCAGGGTACTGGAAACACCATATATTTT. Amino acids: CAGSLQGTGNTIYF.

In its sample, this clonotype was seen many times. The J gene is TRBJ2-1, the V gene TRBV7-2; possibly TRBD1 for D (6 bases). This CDR3 is 14 amino acids long. V lost 5 bases and J lost 0, with 8 bases in between. The germline V gene has CDR1 SGHTA and CDR2 FQGNSA. The CDR3 reads CASSPRGSYNEQFF. CDR3 DNA sequence: TGTGCCAGCAGCCCCAGGGGCTCCTACAATGAGCAGTTCTTC.

The chain employs TRBV7-2 and TRBJ2-7, with 7 bases that match TRBD1. The CDR3 runs to 14 residues. CDR1 and CDR2 (germline): SGHTA, FQGNSA. With V trimmed by 4 bases and J by 5 bases, 8 bases remained unmatched. CDR3 protein: CASSYTGTVHEQYF. Written as DNA, the CDR3 is TGTGCCAGCAGCTATACAGGGACAGTCCACGAGCAGTACTTC.

Many counts were recorded for this clonotype. The chain is built from TRBV20-1 and TRBJ2-5; TRBD2 matches at 10 bases. V lost 0 bases, J lost 2 bases, and 6 bases stayed unmatched. The length of the CDR3 is 16 residues. From germline, CDR1 is DFQATT and CDR2 SNEGSKA (reference sequence). The CDR3 nucleotides are TGCAGTGCTAGAGATAGCACTAGCGGGGATCAAGAGACCCAGTACTTC. As protein: CSARDSTSGDQETQYF.

V usage is TRBV7-9 and J usage is TRBJ1-1; D may be TRBD1 (5 bases). Germline CDR1 and CDR2: SEHNR and FQNEAQ (reference sequence). The CDR3 totals 13 residues. V was pared by 6 bases and J by 4 bases, with 12 bases between. As DNA, the CDR3 is TGTGCCAGCAGGGACGGGGGACCCACTGAAGCTTTCTTT. This sequence encodes CASRDGGPTEAFF. Full variable domain (missing parts from reference TRBV7-9 and TRBJ1-1): DTGVSQNPRHKITKRGQNVTFRCDPISEHNRLYWYRQTLGQGPEFLTYFQNEAQLEKSRLLSDRFSAERPKGSFSTLEIQRTEQGDSAMYLCASRDGGPTEAFFGQGTRLTVV.

This clonotype was observed many times. This chain connects TRBV7-2 to TRBJ2-4, with 9 bases fitting TRBD1. Germline-derived CDR1 and CDR2 are SGHTA and FQGNSA. J was trimmed by 7 bases and V by 5 bases; bases with no gene match: 6. CDR3 length equals 14 residues. The CDR3 is CASSPDRGGNIQYF. In nucleotides, the CDR3 is TGTGCCAGCAGCCCGGACAGGGGAGGGAACATTCAGTACTTC.

This clonotype came up many times. The rearrangement links TRBV18 to TRBJ2-7; TRBD2 matches at 7 bases. CDR1 is KGHSH, CDR2 LQKENI, per germline. This CDR3 spans 12 amino acids. The V and J ends lost 8 bases and 6 bases, in that order; junction bases with no gene match: 7. This CDR3 reads CASSPREGEQYF. In nucleotides, the CDR3 is TGTGCCAGCAGCCCCAGGGAGGGCGAGCAGTACTTC.

V gene TRBV3-1 combines with J gene TRBJ1-6; D not certain. The length of the CDR3 is 13 residues. The germline V gene has CDR1 LGHDT and CDR2 YNNKEL (reference sequence). Between the trimmed V and J ends, which lost 4 bases and 10 bases, there was a span of 11 bases. The CDR3 here is CASSLGDRSPLHF. CDR3 bases: TGTGCCAGCAGCCTCGGGGATCGGTCACCCCTCCACTTT.

CDR3 DNA: TGTGCCAGCAGCCCCAAAGCGGGGGGCCCGTACGAGCAGTACTTC. The encoded protein is CASSPKAGGPYEQYF. This chain joins TRBV2 and TRBJ2-7; 9 bases agree with TRBD2. V gave up 6 bases and J gave up 4 bases; unmatched junction bases: 10. Germline V gene sequence: CDR1 SNHLY, CDR2 FYNNEI. This CDR3 is 15 amino acids long.

This clonotype was picked up a small number of times. The chain couples TRBV5-1 to TRBJ1-2, with TRBD1 as a possible D gene (6 bases). Germline V gives CDR1 SGHRS, CDR2 YFSETQ. V lost 2 bases, J lost 5 bases, and 10 bases lay in between. The CDR3 has 13 amino acids. The CDR3 region has the DNA TGCGCCAGCAGCTTCGGGACAAAGTATGGCTACACCTTC. It yields the protein CASSFGTKYGYTF.

This clonotype was counted between two and nine times. This sequence joins TRBV10-3 and TRBJ1-1; D ambiguous. Germline V gives CDR1 ENHRY, CDR2 SYGVKD. V was trimmed by 4 bases and J by 3 bases, leaving 9 bases between them. This CDR3 comprises 13 residues. Here the CDR3 DNA reads TGTGCCATCAGTGGTCGAGCGTACACTGAAGCTTTCTTT. Translated, it gives CAISGRAYTEAFF.

On this clonotype: One end of the junction varies from germline; a read error may be responsible. The chain employs TRBV12-3 or TRBV12-4 and TRBJ1-1; D not resolved. The CDR3 is 13 amino acids. CDR3 in amino acids: CASSPRSHTEVFF. The CDR3 DNA reads as TGTGCCAGCAGTCCTCGGTCGCACACTGAAGTTTTCTTT.

This chain joins TRBV6-5 and TRBJ2-7; 7 nucleotides agree with TRBD1. Germline CDR1 MNHEY, CDR2 SVGAGI. This CDR3 contains 13 residues. The junction had 8 bases not matched to a gene; V was cut back by 7 bases and J by 5 bases. The CDR3 coding sequence is TGTGCCAGCACCCGGACAGGCAACGACGAGCAGTACTTC. Translated: CASTRTGNDEQYF.

V and J are TRBV7-9 and TRBJ1-4, with unresolved D. Deletions cut 5 bases from V and 8 bases from J, with 12 bases between. The CDR3 has 13 residues. The germline V gene encodes CDR1 SEHNR and CDR2 FQNEAQ (reference sequence). The CDR3 reads CASSGVKNEKLFF. The CDR3 DNA is TGTGCCAGCAGCGGTGTCAAAAACGAAAAACTGTTTTTT. Looking up the rest from reference TRBV7-9 and TRBJ1-4 gives the full variable domain: DTGVSQNPRHKITKRGQNVTFRCDPISEHNRLYWYRQTLGQGPEFLTYFQNEAQLEKSRLLSDRFSAERPKGSFSTLEIQRTEQGDSAMYLCASSGVKNEKLFFGSGTQLSVL.

The CDR3 DNA follows: TGTGCCAGCAGCTCAGTAGGACAGGGGGCACTCAATGAGCAGTTCTTC. It is translated as CASSSVGQGALNEQFF. V and J are TRBV7-9 and TRBJ2-1, with TRBD1 matching 11 bases. In germline, CDR1 is SEHNR, CDR2 FQNEAQ (reference sequence). This CDR3 contains 16 residues. J gave up 6 bases and V 4 bases, and 8 bases lay outside the gene matches.

This clonotype came up a few times. This chain uses TRBV29-1 with TRBJ1-2; D is uncertain. The CDR3 is 13 residues long. Germline CDR1 is SQVTM and CDR2 is ANQGSEA. V was clipped by 1 base and J by 4 bases, with 10 bases between them. The CDR3, as DNA: TGCAGCGTTGAAGGAGGGCCAATCTATGGCTACACCTTC. Amino acids: CSVEGGPIYGYTF.

This clonotype appeared a few times. The V call is TRBV6-6, the J call TRBJ1-6; D remains ambiguous. With 7 bases removed from V and 4 bases from J, the gap between germline ends came to 5 bases. Looked up from germline, CDR1 is MNHNY and CDR2 is SVGAGI (reference sequence). The CDR3 runs to 12 residues. CDR3 loop: CASNLYNSPLHF. The CDR3 DNA is TGTGCCAGCAATTTATATAATTCACCCCTCCACTTT.

The rearrangement links TRBV24-1 to TRBJ2-3; 10 bases agree with TRBD1. V shed 5 bases, J shed 6 bases, and the junction held 16 bases outside the gene matches. The CDR3 totals 18 residues. Per germline, CDR1 KGHDR and CDR2 SFDVKD. The CDR3 nucleotides are TGTGCCACCAGTGCCTCGTCCCGGGACAGGGGACGGGGGGATACGCAGTATTTT. It encodes CATSASSRDRGRGDTQYF.

This clonotype was seen a single time. This could be a read error, since a much larger clone is one nucleotide away. The rearrangement uses TRBV24-1 and TRBJ1-2; D may be TRBD1 (5 bases). CDR3 length: 14 residues. Per germline, CDR1 KGHDR and CDR2 SFDVKD. V was clipped by 7 bases and J by 5 bases, with 16 bases between them. DNA of the CDR3: TGTGCCACCAGGGATGTCCAGGGTCGGTATGGCTACACCTTC. It yields the protein CATRDVQGRYGYTF.